Below, 14 T cell receptor beta chains from the same sample are listed, as sequenced in a study of vaccination effects on CD4 cells after COVID-19. Antigen-specific CD4+ T cells expanded by the ViraFEST assay with viral peptide pools were then sequenced. Following a roughly 11-day culture, CD4+ T cells were purified. Of the BNT162b2 and mRNA-1273 vaccines, participants received two doses of one or the other. Their antigen targets remain unknown. Method: immunoSEQ multiplex PCR; TCRdb's copy keeps in-frame clones and lacks some. This table holds some 61,000 clones, under 85% found once. This specimen was CD4+ T cells from PBMCs cultured with HCoV-OC43 spike peptides, taken after COVID-19 vaccination. Subset in this sample: HCoV-OC43 spike overlapping peptide pool stimulation. The origin of the receptors is a human donor who received a COVID-19 vaccine.

This clone was seen only a few times. The gene calls are TRBV27 and TRBJ1-1; D may be TRBD1 (6 bases). V dropped 6 bases and J dropped 1 base, with 21 bases sitting between them. From germline, CDR1 is MNHEY and CDR2 SMNVEV (reference sequence). This CDR3 has 17 residues. CDR3 nucleotide sequence: TGTGCCAGCAGGCCCCCAGGCAGGGGACCTACGAACACTGAAGCTTTCTTT. Amino acids: CASRPPGRGPTNTEAFF.

This rearrangement joins TRBV2 to TRBJ1-4, with no clear D. The CDR3 spans 10 residues. V shed 3 bases and J shed 7 bases, with 0 bases lying between them. Germline CDR1 SNHLY, CDR2 FYNNEI. The CDR3 coding sequence is TGTGCCAGCAGTGATGAAAAACTGTTTTTT. This sequence encodes CASSDEKLFF.

The J gene is TRBJ2-1, the V gene TRBV9, with 7 positions matching TRBD2. V shed 0 bases and J 4 bases; nucleotides not matched to a gene: 4. Germline loops: CDR1 SGDLS, CDR2 YYNGEE. The CDR3 is made up of 15 amino acids. CDR3 DNA sequence: TGTGCCAGCAGCGTAGGGGGCGGGGGTTACAATGAGCAGTTCTTC. This encodes CASSVGGGGYNEQFF.

This chain joins TRBV24-1 and TRBJ1-2; D may be TRBD1 (6 bases). V dropped 4 bases and J dropped 7 bases, with 18 bases sitting between them. Germline V CDR1 and CDR2: KGHDR, SFDVKD. This CDR3 is 15 amino acids long. The CDR3, as DNA: TGTGCCACCAGTGACACCACAGGGTTTGTTACTGGCTACACCTTC. Its protein product is CATSDTTGFVTGYTF.

This rearrangement joins TRBV6-5 to TRBJ2-2; 10 bases are a match to TRBD1. V gave up 7 bases and J gave up 9 bases; unmatched junction bases: 11. CDR1 and CDR2 (germline): MNHEY, SVGAGI. The CDR3 is made up of 15 amino acids. The CDR3 nucleotides read TGTGCCAGCACTCTTACCGGGACAGGGGCCCGGGAGCTGTTTTTT. The encoded protein is CASTLTGTGARELFF.

CDR3 sequence: CASGSWTRGGYTF. CDR3 nucleotides: TGTGCTAGTGGTTCCTGGACCCGGGGAGGCTACACCTTC. V gene TRBV12-5 combines with J gene TRBJ1-2, with D uncertain. The V end was cut by 4 bases, the J end by 8 bases, with 14 bases between. The CDR3 is made up of 13 amino acids. Germline V gene sequence: CDR1 LGHNT, CDR2 FRNRAP. Full variable domain (rest looked up from reference TRBV12-5 and TRBJ1-2): DARVTQTPRHKVTEMGQEVTMRCQPILGHNTVFWYRQTMMQGLELLAYFRNRAPLDDSGMPKDRFSAEMPDATLATLKIQPSEPRDSAVYFCASGSWTRGGYTFGSGTRLTVV.

This chain links TRBV2 with TRBJ1-5; D is possibly TRBD1 (6 bases). The germline gives CDR1 SNHLY, CDR2 FYNNEI. The CDR3 runs to 13 residues. The V end lost 6 bases, the J end lost 7 bases, and 13 bases lay between the germline ends. The CDR3 DNA reads TGTGCCAGCAGCTTACAGGGCGGACAGCCCCAGCATTTT. This encodes CASSLQGGQPQHF.

The V call is TRBV6-5, the J call TRBJ1-2; 7 nucleotides match TRBD1. CDR1 and CDR2 (germline): MNHEY, SVGAGI. This CDR3 has 16 residues. Trimming removed 3 bases from V and 1 base from J; junction bases left unmatched: 8. CDR3 region: CASSYLDRTNNYGYTF. The CDR3, as DNA: TGTGCCAGCAGTTATCTGGACAGGACCAATAACTATGGCTACACCTTC.

This clone showed up just once. This chain connects TRBV9 to TRBJ2-1; no firm D call. CDR3 size: 15 residues. V lost 0 bases, J lost 2 bases, and 9 bases lay in between. The germline V gene has CDR1 SGDLS and CDR2 YYNGEE. CDR3: CASSVDGDTYNEQFF. The CDR3 region has the DNA TGTGCCAGCAGCGTAGATGGGGATACCTACAATGAGCAGTTCTTC.

The chain has TRBV18 and TRBJ2-7; D unresolved. CDR3 size: 15 residues. The germline gives CDR1 KGHSH, CDR2 LQKENI. Trimming stripped 2 bases from V and 3 bases from J, with 14 bases between. The CDR3 region has the DNA TGTGCCAGCTCACCATCTGCTGGCAGTTACTACGAGCAGTACGTC. Residues: CASSPSAGSYYEQYV.

The chain links TRBV6-5 to TRBJ2-1; 10 bases are shared with TRBD1. Trimming at V came to 5 bases and at J to 7 bases, leaving 8 bases not matched to a gene. CDR1 MNHEY and CDR2 SVGAGI come from the germline V gene. The CDR3 covers 15 residues. The CDR3 protein is CASSTRDRGRNEQFF. Here the CDR3 DNA reads TGTGCCAGCAGTACCCGGGACAGGGGAAGGAATGAGCAGTTCTTC.

This clone occurred once. V gene TRBV28 combines with J gene TRBJ2-3, with TRBD1 matching over 8 bases. This CDR3 spans 16 amino acids. J lost 4 bases, V lost 6 bases, and 12 bases had no gene match. The germline gives CDR1 MDHEN, CDR2 SYDVKM. CDR3 nucleotides: TGTGCCAGCAGCCTAAACCCCGGACAGGGTCCAGATACGCAGTATTTT. It encodes CASSLNPGQGPDTQYF.

V usage is TRBV28 and J usage is TRBJ2-7; 7 bases line up with TRBD1. The CDR3 loop spans 12 amino acids. J lost 7 bases, V lost 4 bases, and 4 bases had no gene match. Germline V gene sequence: CDR1 MDHEN, CDR2 SYDVKM. The CDR3 region is CASSSTGEEQYV. In DNA, the CDR3 is TGTGCCAGCAGTTCCACAGGGGAGGAGCAGTACGTC.

This clone was picked up a small number of times. The chain joins TRBV28 to TRBJ1-4; TRBD1 matches 8 bases. V lost 3 bases, J lost 5 bases, and 8 bases stayed unmatched. CDR3 size: 16 residues. Germline values: CDR1 MDHEN, CDR2 SYDVKM. This CDR3 reads CASSLGQATRNEKLFF. The CDR3, as DNA: TGTGCCAGCAGTTTGGGACAGGCAACGCGAAATGAAAAACTGTTTTTT.